What follows are 7 T cell receptor beta chains derived from one specimen sequenced in a study of T cell responses to AZD1222 COVID-19 vaccine. This table comes from immunoSEQ multiplex PCR, and its TCRdb copy is limited to in-frame clones, with some not included. The sample has 100,000 to 120,000 clones, 70% to 90% seen once; the top ten hold approximately 6.5%. The sample was peripheral blood, taken 28 days after the second AZD1222 dose. Every receptor here comes from an adult who received the AZD1222 COVID-19 vaccine.

This clone was seen only once. This CDR3 reads CASRFRDEDGYTF. The CDR3 bases are TGTGCCAGCAGGTTCCGGGACGAAGATGGCTACACCTTC. The chain carries TRBV11-2 and TRBJ1-2; possibly TRBD1 for D (5 bases). The V end lost 6 bases, the J end lost 6 bases, and 14 bases lay between the germline ends. The CDR3 runs 13 residues. Germline V lookup: CDR1 SGHAT, CDR2 FQNNGV. The full variable domain, with the rest looked up from reference TRBV11-2 and TRBJ1-2, is EAGVAQSPRYKIIEKRQSVAFWCNPISGHATLYWYQQILGQGPKLLIQFQNNGVVDDSQLPKDRFSAERLKGVDSTLKIQPAKLEDSAVYLCASRFRDEDGYTFGSGTRLTVV.

The rearrangement uses TRBV5-1 and TRBJ1-6, with 7 bases aligning to TRBD1. There are 15 residues in the CDR3. V lost 7 bases and J lost 9; bases outside the gene matches: 13. The germline V gene has CDR1 SGHRS and CDR2 YFSETQ. The CDR3 nucleotides read TGCGCCAGCGCCTGGCAGGGGGGTAGTAGTTCACCCCTCCACTTT. Translation gives CASAWQGGSSSPLHF. The full variable domain, completed using reference TRBV5-1 and TRBJ1-6, is KAGVTQTPRYLIKTRGQQVTLSCSPISGHRSVSWYQQTPGQGLQFLFEYFSETQRNKGNFPGRFSGRQFSNSRSEMNVSTLELGDSALYLCASAWQGGSSSPLHFGNGTRLTVT.

V gene TRBV10-3 combines with J gene TRBJ1-5; 8 bases agree with TRBD1. V lost 7 bases, J lost 5 bases, and 4 bases stayed unmatched. The CDR3 extends over 13 amino acids. From germline, CDR1 is ENHRY and CDR2 SYGVKD. The CDR3 spells CAIKQGVDQPQHF. The CDR3 bases are TGTGCCATCAAACAGGGGGTGGATCAGCCCCAGCATTTT.

The count of this clone is one. The chain carries TRBV24-1 and TRBJ1-5, with D possibly being TRBD1 (5 bases). V was cut by 9 bases and J by 4 bases, with 15 bases left in between. CDR1 is KGHDR, CDR2 SFDVKD, per germline. CDR3 length: 14 residues. This CDR3 reads CATGSGTGNQPQHF. For the CDR3, the DNA is TGTGCCACCGGATCAGGGACGGGGAATCAGCCCCAGCATTTT.

J is TRBJ2-6 and V is TRBV4-1; D not certain. Germline V gene lookup returns CDR1 MGHRA and CDR2 YSYEKL. V lost 0 bases and J 0 bases, leaving 12 bases between the germline ends. This CDR3 region has 18 residues. The CDR3 sequence is CASSQDVPGSSGANVLTF. The CDR3 DNA sequence: TGCGCCAGCAGCCAAGATGTTCCAGGCAGCTCTGGGGCCAACGTCCTGACTTTC.

The chain has TRBV2 and TRBJ1-5; no clear D. V lost 3 bases, J lost 5 bases, and 8 bases lay in between. Germline V gives CDR1 SNHLY, CDR2 FYNNEI. The CDR3 length is 13 residues. CDR3 nucleotides: TGTGCCAGCAGTGATGGCAGTTATCAGCCCCAGCATTTT. Translated: CASSDGSYQPQHF.

The CDR3 is CASSLSRSSTDTQYF. The CDR3, as DNA: TGTGCCAGCAGCTTAAGTCGGTCTAGCACAGATACGCAGTATTTT. The chain combines TRBV7-2 with TRBJ2-3; D not certain. The V and J ends lost 2 bases and 0 bases respectively, with 9 bases between them. Germline-derived CDR1 and CDR2 are SGHTA and FQGNSA. This CDR3 contains 15 residues.